This TCR beta chain was captured in a study of T cells in pancreatic ductal adenocarcinoma. The selected patients with pancreatic ductal adenocarcinoma had surgery but no neoadjuvant therapy. With 5 bases removed from V and 0 bases from J, the gap between germline ends came to 11 bases. Germline V gene data show CDR1 as SGHRS and CDR2 as YFSETQ. The length of the CDR3 is 15 residues. Clones were sequenced by immunoSEQ multiplex PCR, and TCRdb holds only the in-frame ones, with some missing. Of 10,000 to 15,000 clones listed, 70% to 90% were seen once; the top ten hold roughly 18%. Comment on this clone: Antigen: not known.

General study results and limits: Mean clonality was approximately 0.1 in tumors and approximately 0.072 in blood, not significantly different.

Material: PBMCs. This receptor was obtained from a human donor with pancreatic ductal adenocarcinoma. The rearrangement links TRBV5-1 to TRBJ2-2; possibly TRBD1 for D (5 bases). This CDR3 is CASRPAGTNTGELFF. In DNA form, the CDR3 reads TGCGCCAGCAGACCGGCAGGGACGAACACCGGGGAGCTGTTTTTT.